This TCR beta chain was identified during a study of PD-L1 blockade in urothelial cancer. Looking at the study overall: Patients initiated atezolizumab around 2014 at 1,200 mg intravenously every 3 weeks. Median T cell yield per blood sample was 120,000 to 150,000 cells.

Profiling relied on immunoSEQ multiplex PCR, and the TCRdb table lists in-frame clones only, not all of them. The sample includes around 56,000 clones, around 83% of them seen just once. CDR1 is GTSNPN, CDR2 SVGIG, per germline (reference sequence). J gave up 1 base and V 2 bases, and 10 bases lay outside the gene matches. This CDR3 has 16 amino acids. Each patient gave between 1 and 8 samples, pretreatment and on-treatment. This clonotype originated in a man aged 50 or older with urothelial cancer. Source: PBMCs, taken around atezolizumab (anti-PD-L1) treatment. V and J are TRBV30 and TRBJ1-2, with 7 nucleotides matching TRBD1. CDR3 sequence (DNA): TGTGCCTGGAGTCTATCCCAGACAGGGTATAACTATGGCTACACCTTC. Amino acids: CAWSLSQTGYNYGYTF.